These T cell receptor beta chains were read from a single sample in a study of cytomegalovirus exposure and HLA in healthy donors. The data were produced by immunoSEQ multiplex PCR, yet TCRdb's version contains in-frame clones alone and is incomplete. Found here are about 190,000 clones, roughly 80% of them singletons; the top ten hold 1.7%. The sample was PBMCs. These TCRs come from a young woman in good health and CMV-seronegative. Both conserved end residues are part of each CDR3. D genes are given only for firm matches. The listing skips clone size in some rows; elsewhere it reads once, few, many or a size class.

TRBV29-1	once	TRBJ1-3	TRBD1	TGCAGCGCGGGACAGGGAGGATCTGGAAACACCATATATTTT	CSAGQGGSGNTIYF
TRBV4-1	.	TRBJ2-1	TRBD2	TGCGCCAGCAGGCCAAGGCTAGCGGGAGAGTATGAGCAGTTCTTC	CASRPRLAGEYEQFF
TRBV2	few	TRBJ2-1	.	TGTGCCAGCAGTGACGGCGGGACCTCCTACAATGAGCAGTTCTTC	CASSDGGTSYNEQFF
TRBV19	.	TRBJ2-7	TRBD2	TGTGCCAGTAGTATGACTAGCGGACCCTACGAGCAGTACTTC	CASSMTSGPYEQYF
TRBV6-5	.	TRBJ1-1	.	TGTGCCAGCAGAACCCCCGGCGGGAACACTGAAGCTTTCTTT	CASRTPGGNTEAFF
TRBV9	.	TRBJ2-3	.	TGTGCCAGCAGCGGTGGGAGAGGGGATACGCAGTATTTT	CASSGGRGDTQYF
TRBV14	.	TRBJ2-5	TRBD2	TGTGCCAGCAGCCTTTGGACTAGCGGGAGACGGGAGACCCAGTACTTC	CASSLWTSGRRETQYF
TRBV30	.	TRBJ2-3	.	TGTGCCTGGAGTGTCAGTAGCGCTAGCACAGATACGCAGTATTTT	CAWSVSSASTDTQYF
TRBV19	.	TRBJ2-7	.	TGTGCCAGTAGTTTACAGGGCCAGAGCTCCTACGAGCAGTACTTC	CASSLQGQSSYEQYF
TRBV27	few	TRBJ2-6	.	TGTGCCAGCAGTCCCCTAGACTCTGGGGCCAACGTCCTGACTTTC	CASSPLDSGANVLTF
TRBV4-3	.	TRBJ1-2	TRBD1	TGCGCCAGCAGCCAGGGACAGCTCTATGGCTACACCTTC	CASSQGQLYGYTF
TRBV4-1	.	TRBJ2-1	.	TGCGCCAGCAGCCATCAACCAGGGGGGCAGCATGAGCAGTTCTTC	CASSHQPGGQHEQFF
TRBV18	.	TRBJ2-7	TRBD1	TGTGCCAGCTCACCTCAAACCGGGACAGGGCCCGAGCAGTACTTC	CASSPQTGTGPEQYF
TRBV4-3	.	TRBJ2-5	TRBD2	TGCGCCAGCAGCCCGGGACTAGCGGGGCAAGAGACCCAGTACTTC	CASSPGLAGQETQYF
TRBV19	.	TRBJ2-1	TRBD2	TGTGCCAGTAGTATAACTAGCGGGCTCAACAATGAGCAGTTCTTC	CASSITSGLNNEQFF
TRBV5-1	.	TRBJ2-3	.	TGCGCCAGCAGCGTGGAAGCTCTCACAGATACGCAGTATTTT	CASSVEALTDTQYF
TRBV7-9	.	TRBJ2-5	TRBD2	TGTGCCAGCAGCTCGCCGGCGTTAGCGGGAATAGAGACCCAGTACTTC	CASSSPALAGIETQYF
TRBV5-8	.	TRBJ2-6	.	TGTGCCAGCAGCTTGTGGGTTGGGAGCTCTGGGGCCAACGTCCTGACTTTC	CASSLWVGSSGANVLTF
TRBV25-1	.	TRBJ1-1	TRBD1	TGTGCCAGCAGTGCAACAGGGGGCGACGGCACTGAAGCTTTCTTT	CASSATGGDGTEAFF
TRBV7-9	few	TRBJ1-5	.	TGTGCCAGCAGCCTTGGGGGGGTCAGCAATCAGCCCCAGCATTTT	CASSLGGVSNQPQHF
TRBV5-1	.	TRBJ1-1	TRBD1	TGCGCCAGCAGCCGAGGGACAGAGCGACCTGAAGCTTTCTTT	CASSRGTERPEAFF
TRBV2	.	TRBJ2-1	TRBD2	TGTGCCATCGGCGGCGGGAGAGCCTACAATGAGCAGTTCTTC	CAIGGGRAYNEQFF
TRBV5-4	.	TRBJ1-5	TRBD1	TGTGCCAGCAGCCGCGACAGGGATCAGCCCCAGCATTTT	CASSRDRDQPQHF
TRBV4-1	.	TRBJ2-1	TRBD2	TGCGCCAGCAGCCAAGATGAGTTGGGCGGGAGGACCTACAATGAGCAGTTCTTC	CASSQDELGGRTYNEQFF
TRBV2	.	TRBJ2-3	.	TGTGCCAGCAGTGACGGGGTAGCGGATAGCACAGATACGCAGTATTTT	CASSDGVADSTDTQYF
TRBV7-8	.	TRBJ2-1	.	TGTGCCAGCAGCTTAGCAACGGGAGTGGCAAATGAGCAGTTCTTC	CASSLATGVANEQFF
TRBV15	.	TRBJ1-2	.	TGTGCCACCAGCAGGCCGGCCAAAAGCGACTATGGCTACACCTTC	CATSRPAKSDYGYTF
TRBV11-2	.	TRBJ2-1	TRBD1	TGTGCCAGCATCCGAAACCAGCAGGGGGCGGGCGATGAGCAGTTCTTC	CASIRNQQGAGDEQFF